The sequence of this TCR beta chain was determined in a study of T cells in Graves' hyperthyroidism and ophthalmopathy. Findings of the study overall: Appearing also in blood were most of the thyroid clonotypes expanded above 0.001.

To note about this clonotype: Its specificity is not known.

RNA transcripts yielded amplified TCR beta CDR3 regions. Initially, a first-round RT-PCR of the TCR CDR3 employed the HTBI primer set. One entry per CDR3 protein, called by TCRdb with MiXCR from the multiplex PCR reads. Counted here are hundreds of thousands of distinct CDR3 sequences, 13% to 15% occurring once; the ten biggest clones make up roughly an eighth. With duration under 3 months, ophthalmopathy was active: Clinical Activity Score at least 3, NOSPECS at least 4. Patients were excluded for uncontrolled infection, other autoimmune disease, pregnancy or lactation. Clinical symptoms, serum thyroxine, TRAb, thyroid ultrasound and orbital computed tomography established diagnosis. The sequenced material came from blood. The source of this sequence is a woman in her forties or fifties with Graves' ophthalmopathy.

CDR3: CASSPRLAGEGETQYF. DNA for the CDR3: TGTGCCAGCAGCCCTAGACTAGCGGGAGAAGGAGAGACCCAGTACTTC. The chain combines TRBV4-2 with TRBJ2-5; 12 bases match TRBD2. CDR1 LGHNA and CDR2 YNFKEQ come from the germline V gene. Unmatched junction bases numbered 7, after V lost 4 bases and J lost 4 bases. The CDR3 sequence is 16 residues long.